The 22 T cell receptor beta chains in this list originate from one sample, sequenced in a study of blood T cell repertoires in COVID-19. TCRdb's copy holds only in-frame clones and misses some; the assay was immunoSEQ multiplex PCR. The repertoire includes fewer than 300,000 clones, approximately 90% of them detected once, and 1.1% sits in the top ten. The sequenced sample consisted of PBMCs or T cells enriched from blood (not recorded which). The receptors here all came from a woman aged 25-40 years who had recovered from COVID-19.

The rearrangement links TRBV27 to TRBJ1-5; 10 bases align to TRBD1. V lost 5 bases and J lost 7; bases outside the gene matches: 8. The CDR3 runs 15 residues. CDR1 and CDR2 (germline): MNHEY, SMNVEV (reference sequence). CDR3 nucleotides: TGTGCCAGCAGTCCTCCGGGACAGGGGTCCCAGCCCCAGCATTTT. As protein: CASSPPGQGSQPQHF.

V gene TRBV9 combines with J gene TRBJ2-1; 11 nucleotides match TRBD2. The germline V gene encodes CDR1 SGDLS and CDR2 YYNGEE. V shed 3 bases, J shed 6 bases, and the junction held 2 bases outside the gene matches. The CDR3 extends over 14 amino acids. The CDR3 region has the DNA TGTGCCAGCAGCGGACTAGCGGGAAGCAATGAGCAGTTCTTC. Protein sequence: CASSGLAGSNEQFF.

The chain joins TRBV28 to TRBJ1-2; D possibly corresponds to TRBD1 (6 bases). With 10 bases removed from V and 0 bases from J, the gap between germline ends came to 12 bases. The CDR3 has 13 amino acids. Germline CDR1 reads MDHEN; CDR2 reads SYDVKM. In DNA form, the CDR3 reads TGTGCCACCCGGACAGCTACTAACTATGGCTACACCTTC. Protein sequence: CATRTATNYGYTF.

The rearrangement uses TRBV5-5 and TRBJ2-5; the D gene is possibly TRBD2 (5 bases). The CDR3 contains 13 residues. Trimming took 4 bases from V and 2 from J, leaving 9 bases between them. Per germline, CDR1 SGHKS and CDR2 YYEKEE (reference sequence). The CDR3 is CASSPLAQETQYF. CDR3 nucleotide sequence: TGTGCCAGCAGCCCGCTAGCACAAGAGACCCAGTACTTC.

This clone was seen only once. This sequence joins TRBV4-3 and TRBJ2-5; 7 positions match TRBD2. Germline values: CDR1 LGHNA, CDR2 YSLEER. This CDR3 has 15 amino acids. Trimming took 0 bases from V and 4 from J; bases not matched to a gene: 5. This CDR3 reads CASSQEGSSGETQYF. The CDR3 DNA is TGCGCCAGCAGCCAAGAAGGCTCTAGCGGAGAGACCCAGTACTTC.

The chain carries TRBV4-1 and TRBJ1-6; no definite D call. Germline V gene data show CDR1 as MGHRA and CDR2 as YSYEKL. V was clipped by 1 base and J by 6 bases, with 10 bases between them. The CDR3 extends over 15 amino acids. The chain's CDR3 is CASSQAGRPNSPLHF. The CDR3 bases are TGCGCCAGCAGCCAAGCGGGTCGGCCTAATTCACCCCTCCACTTT.

This chain connects TRBV6-4 to TRBJ1-6; 7 bases fit TRBD1. Per the germline V gene, CDR1 is MRHNA and CDR2 is SNTAGT. The J segment lost 2 bases and the V segment lost 6 bases, leaving 1 base of the junction unmatched. The CDR3 is made up of 14 amino acids. CDR3 DNA sequence: TGTGCCAGCAGAGGGACAGCCTATAATTCACCCCTCCACTTT. Its translation: CASRGTAYNSPLHF.

V usage is TRBV28 and J usage is TRBJ2-7; no clear D. Germline loops: CDR1 MDHEN, CDR2 SYDVKM. CDR3 length equals 15 residues. V was trimmed by 1 base and J by 0 bases, leaving 10 bases between them. The CDR3 is CASSLSSAGSYEQYF. The CDR3 DNA is TGTGCCAGCAGTTTATCCTCGGCAGGCTCCTACGAGCAGTACTTC.

The V and J genes are TRBV24-1 and TRBJ2-5; 9 nucleotides align to TRBD2. The junction had 7 bases not matched to a gene; V was cut back by 4 bases and J by 5 bases. Looked up from germline, CDR1 is KGHDR and CDR2 is SFDVKD. CDR3 size: 15 residues. The CDR3 is CATSDSLAGWETQYF. DNA for the CDR3: TGTGCCACCAGTGACTCACTAGCGGGTTGGGAGACCCAGTACTTC.

This clone has just one count. The chain recombines TRBV15 with TRBJ2-3, with a tentative D call TRBD1 (5 bases). V was trimmed by 1 base and J by 0 bases, leaving 8 bases between them. This CDR3 region has 15 residues. Germline assignment: CDR1 LNHNV and CDR2 YYDKDF (reference sequence). The CDR3 nucleotides read TGTGCCACCAGCAGAGGGACACAGAGCACAGATACGCAGTATTTT. This sequence encodes CATSRGTQSTDTQYF. Full variable domain (rest looked up from reference TRBV15 and TRBJ2-3): DAMVIQNPRYQVTQFGKPVTLSCSQTLNHNVMYWYQQKSSQAPKLLFHYYDKDFNNEADTPDNFQSRRPNTSFCFLDIRSPGLGDTAMYLCATSRGTQSTDTQYFGPGTRLTVL.

The genes are TRBV11-1 and TRBJ1-2; TRBD1 aligns across 11 bases. The junction had 10 bases not matched to a gene; V was cut back by 3 bases and J by 7 bases. Germline V gives CDR1 SGHAT, CDR2 FQDESV (reference sequence). This CDR3 region has 16 residues. In nucleotides, the CDR3 is TGTGCCAGCAGCTTTCCGTCGGGACAGGGGGTATCTGGCTACACCTTC. Translation gives CASSFPSGQGVSGYTF. Variable domain in full (rest from reference TRBV11-1 and TRBJ1-2): EAEVAQSPRYKITEKSQAVAFWCDPISGHATLYWYRQILGQGPELLVQFQDESVVDDSQLPKDRFSAERLKGVDSTLKIQPAELGDSAMYLCASSFPSGQGVSGYTFGSGTRLTVV.

In this sample, this clone turned up once. The V and J genes are TRBV5-5 and TRBJ1-4; D is uncertain. V gave up 3 bases and J gave up 7 bases, with 16 bases separating them. The CDR3 loop spans 15 amino acids. Germline lookup yields CDR1 SGHKS and CDR2 YYEKEE (reference sequence). The CDR3 DNA is TGTGCCAGCAGCTCTGAGGGAGGGCGGGGTGAAAAACTGTTTTTT. This codes for CASSSEGGRGEKLFF.

The rearrangement uses TRBV30 and TRBJ2-7, with D tentatively TRBD2 (5 bases). Germline CDR1 and CDR2: GTSNPN and SVGIG (reference sequence). With 3 bases removed from V and 1 base from J, the gap between germline ends came to 16 bases. CDR3 length equals 15 residues. CDR3 in DNA: TGTGCCTGGAGCCCTTGGGCTAGCTTTTCCTACGAGCAGTACTTC. Translated: CAWSPWASFSYEQYF.

This chain joins TRBV9 and TRBJ1-2, with D uncertain. Trimming stripped 0 bases from V and 8 bases from J, with 14 bases between. Germline V lookup: CDR1 SGDLS, CDR2 YYNGEE. This CDR3 contains 14 residues. The CDR3 region has the DNA TGTGCCAGCAGCGTAGTCTCAGGCTCTCGAGGCTACACCTTC. As protein: CASSVVSGSRGYTF. The whole variable domain, filled in from reference TRBV9 and TRBJ1-2, reads DSGVTQTPKHLITATGQRVTLRCSPRSGDLSVYWYQQSLDQGLQFLIQYYNGEERAKGNILERFSAQQFPDLHSELNLSSLELGDSALYFCASSVVSGSRGYTFGSGTRLTVV.

J is TRBJ2-1 and V is TRBV29-1; TRBD1 is a possible D gene (6 bases). Germline values: CDR1 SQVTM, CDR2 ANQGSEA. Trimming pared 6 bases from V and 6 bases from J, leaving 9 bases between. This CDR3 has 11 amino acids. CDR3 nucleotides: TGCAGCGTAGGGGACATCAATGAGCAGTTCTTC. Its translation is CSVGDINEQFF.

This clone has just a few counts. V is TRBV2 and J is TRBJ1-6; D is ambiguous. The V gene's germline CDR1 is SNHLY and CDR2 FYNNEI. V lost 0 bases, J lost 8 bases, and 5 bases lay in between. The length of the CDR3 is 13 residues. The CDR3 loop reads CASSEARDSPLHF. CDR3 in DNA: TGTGCCAGCAGTGAAGCGAGGGATTCACCCCTCCACTTT.

This clone was seen a handful of times. The junction and the germline gene differ at one end; a read error may be behind it. The chain joins TRBV6-5 to TRBJ1-5; 9 bases fit TRBD1. Germline assignment: CDR1 MNHEY and CDR2 SVGAGI. This CDR3 is 16 amino acids long. As DNA, the CDR3 is TGTGCCAGCAGTAACTCCGGGACAGGGCCCAATCAGCCCCAGCATTTT. Encoded protein: CASSNSGTGPNQPQHF.

The J gene is TRBJ2-2, the V gene TRBV19; perhaps TRBD1 as D (5 bases). CDR1 is LNHDA and CDR2 is SQIVND in the germline V gene (reference sequence). The CDR3 is 16 residues long. V lost 1 base and J lost 0, with 9 bases in between. The CDR3 DNA follows: TGTGCCAGTAGTATAGTAGGACAAGCGAACACCGGGGAGCTGTTTTTT. This translates into CASSIVGQANTGELFF.

Regarding this clone: The sample has other DNA sequences that encode this CDR3 too. The chain couples TRBV7-9 to TRBJ1-5; D remains unclear. This CDR3 is built from 13 residues. V was clipped by 3 bases and J by 2 bases, with 5 bases between them. Germline CDR1 SEHNR, CDR2 FQNEAQ (reference sequence). In DNA form, the CDR3 reads TGTGCCAGCAGCTTTAGTGGCAATCAGCCCCAGCATTTT. Translation: CASSFSGNQPQHF.

J is TRBJ1-2 and V is TRBV28; D remains ambiguous. This CDR3 has 14 residues. V was cut by 7 bases and J by 4 bases, with 16 bases left in between. Germline V gives CDR1 MDHEN, CDR2 SYDVKM. CDR3 nucleotide sequence: TGTGCCAGCAAACCCAGAACAGAAACCTATGGCTACACCTTC. It codes for CASKPRTETYGYTF.

The CDR3 DNA sequence: TGTGCCTGGACAGGAACCTATGGCTACACCTTC. It yields the protein CAWTGTYGYTF. V gene TRBV30 combines with J gene TRBJ1-2; D gene ambiguous. This CDR3 spans 11 amino acids. With 4 bases removed from V and 4 bases from J, the gap between germline ends came to 7 bases. CDR1 and CDR2 (germline): GTSNPN, SVGIG (reference sequence).

This rearrangement joins TRBV20-1 to TRBJ1-2, with D perhaps TRBD1 (5 bases). The V and J ends lost 7 bases and 6 bases respectively, with 12 bases between them. This CDR3 is 11 amino acids long. The germline CDR1 and CDR2 sequences are DFQATT and SNEGSKA (reference sequence). The CDR3 loop reads CSVGGGHGYTF. In DNA, the CDR3 is TGCAGTGTCGGGGGGGGACATGGCTACACCTTC.